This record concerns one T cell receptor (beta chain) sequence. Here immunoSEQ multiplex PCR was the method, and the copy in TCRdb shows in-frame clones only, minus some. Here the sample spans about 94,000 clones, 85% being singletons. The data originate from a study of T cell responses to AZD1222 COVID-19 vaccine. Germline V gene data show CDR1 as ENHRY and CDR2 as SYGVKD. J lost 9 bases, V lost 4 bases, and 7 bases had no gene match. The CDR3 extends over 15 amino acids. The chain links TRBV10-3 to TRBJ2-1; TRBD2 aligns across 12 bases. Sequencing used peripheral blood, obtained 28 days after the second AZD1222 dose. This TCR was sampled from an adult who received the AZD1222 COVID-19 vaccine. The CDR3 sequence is CAISGLAGEVGEQFF. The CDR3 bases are TGTGCCATCAGTGGACTAGCGGGAGAGGTGGGTGAGCAGTTCTTC.